This T cell receptor beta chain appears in the sequencing data of a study of cytomegalovirus exposure and HLA in healthy donors. This clone appeared a few times. PCR involved 60 Vbeta and 13 Jbeta primers. Profiling relied on immunoSEQ multiplex PCR, and the TCRdb table lists in-frame clones only, not all of them. The sample contains fewer than 200,000 clones, less than 80% of which appear only once. Per the germline V gene, CDR1 is MNHNS and CDR2 is SASEGT. CDR3 length: 14 amino acids. V shed 6 bases and J shed 0 bases, with 11 bases lying between them. This receptor was identified in a man aged 35 to 55 in good health and CMV-seronegative. Sequenced input: PBMCs. The chain is built from TRBV6-1 and TRBJ1-1, with D possibly TRBD1 on 6 matching bases. The CDR3 DNA sequence: TGTGCCAGCAGGCCAGGACAGTTGAACACTGAAGCTTTCTTT. It is translated as CASRPGQLNTEAFF.